This T cell receptor (beta chain) was recovered during a study of T-cell memory formation after mild COVID-19. This clonotype was counted between two and nine times. UMIs and sample barcodes were carried by the TCR alpha and TCR beta cDNA libraries that 5'RACE produced using constant-segment primers. TCRdb itself ran the 5' RACE reads through MiXCR, one entry per CDR3 protein. This repertoire shows roughly 480,000 distinct CDR3 sequences, 20% to 30% found once; its top ten account for under 15%. The V and J ends lost 3 bases and 4 bases respectively, with 9 bases between them. This CDR3 has 13 residues. Germline assignment: CDR1 ENHRY and CDR2 SYGVKD.

The source is an adult woman who had mild COVID-19 (a few samples of this study predate the infection). Cell type and time point are not known. The sample consisted of PBMCs or a T cell subset sorted from them (not recorded which). The chain has TRBV10-3 and TRBJ1-2, with D possibly TRBD1 on 6 matching bases. Here the CDR3 DNA reads TGTGCCATCAGTGATACAGGGAGCTATGGCTACACCTTC. Translating gives CAISDTGSYGYTF.